The present entry profiles one T cell receptor (beta chain) with its context. Its antigen is unidentified. Sequencing was performed with immunoSEQ multiplex PCR; in TCRdb, only in-frame clones are kept and a portion is missing. The table lists about 38,000 clones, around 82% of them singletons. This specimen comes from a study of OX40 agonist ivuxolimab in advanced cancers. Across the whole study: The patients got ivuxolimab, which is an agonistic anti-OX40 (CD134) antibody. Study findings and constraints: The 0.1-3.0 mg/kg partial responders had among the lowest clonal expansion. Dosing at 0.1 to 3.0 mg/kg was accompanied by clonal expansion of CD4+ and CD8+ blood T cells by week 6.

This CDR3 region has 17 residues. Germline assignment: CDR1 LNHDA and CDR2 SQIVND (reference sequence). V gave up 7 bases and J gave up 5 bases; unmatched junction bases: 15. Sequences were derived from CD4+ or CD8+ T cells sorted from blood, sampled in a trial of the OX40 agonist ivuxolimab. This chain uses TRBV19 with TRBJ2-1; 9 nucleotides match TRBD1. This TCR was recovered from an adult with an advanced solid tumor such as melanoma, head and neck, liver or kidney cancer. The CDR3 nucleotides read TGTGCCAGTACCGATGCGCGAGGACAGGGGATGGACAATGAGCAGTTCTTC. Its translation: CASTDARGQGMDNEQFF.